This passage covers 15 T cell receptor beta chains from one sample sequenced in a study of blood T cell repertoires in COVID-19. The data were produced by immunoSEQ multiplex PCR, yet TCRdb's version contains in-frame clones alone and is incomplete. This sample has approximately 300,000 clones; more than 85% occur once, and the top ten carry approximately 17%. The sample was PBMCs or T cells enriched from blood (not recorded which). These TCRs come from a woman aged 25 to 39 who had recovered from COVID-19.

The V gene is TRBV28, the J gene TRBJ1-5; tentative D call: TRBD1 (5 bases). V lost 2 bases to trimming and J lost 5 bases, with 16 bases between them. The CDR3 totals 16 residues. Germline V gene data show CDR1 as MDHEN and CDR2 as SYDVKM. As DNA, the CDR3 is TGTGCCAGCAGTTTACTCGGGGGTAGGCCTCATCAGCCCCAGCATTTT. Protein sequence: CASSLLGGRPHQPQHF.

This rearrangement joins TRBV10-3 to TRBJ2-3; D may be TRBD2 (6 bases). In germline, CDR1 is ENHRY, CDR2 SYGVKD. Between the trimmed V and J ends, which lost 6 bases and 0 bases, there was a span of 10 bases. The CDR3 sequence is 14 residues long. Here the CDR3 DNA reads TGTGCCATCAGGGGGGGACGAAGCACAGATACGCAGTATTTT. Translation: CAIRGGRSTDTQYF.

The CDR3 is CASSQTSGQIGEQYF. The CDR3 DNA sequence: TGCGCCAGCAGCCAGACTTCGGGACAGATTGGGGAGCAGTACTTC. This chain uses TRBV4-1 with TRBJ2-7, with TRBD1 matching over 7 bases. The CDR3 loop spans 15 amino acids. The junction had 12 bases not matched to a gene; V was cut back by 3 bases and J by 7 bases. Looked up from germline, CDR1 is MGHRA and CDR2 is YSYEKL.

The V gene is TRBV19, the J gene TRBJ2-7, with no clear D. The V and J ends lost 10 bases and 0 bases respectively, with 10 bases between them. The CDR3 contains 12 residues. Per germline, CDR1 LNHDA and CDR2 SQIVND (reference sequence). The CDR3 DNA reads TGTGCCACCCTATCGGTCTCCTACGAGCAGTACTTC. Its protein is CATLSVSYEQYF.

The chain has TRBV9 and TRBJ2-3; TRBD2 agrees at 7 bases. This CDR3 spans 17 amino acids. Germline assignment: CDR1 SGDLS and CDR2 YYNGEE. J gave up 3 bases and V 7 bases, and 17 bases lay outside the gene matches. The DNA of the CDR3 is TGTGCCAGCGCTCCTCGCGAGAGCGGGATTGGGACAGATACGCAGTATTTT. Residues: CASAPRESGIGTDTQYF.

The CDR3 loop is CASRRGQAAEAFF. CDR3 DNA sequence: TGTGCCAGCAGAAGGGGACAAGCGGCTGAAGCTTTCTTT. The chain carries TRBV12-3 or TRBV12-4 and TRBJ1-1, with a tentative D call TRBD1 (6 bases). The CDR3 sequence is 13 residues long. V shed 6 bases and J shed 6 bases, with 14 bases lying between them.

The rearrangement uses TRBV28 and TRBJ2-3, with no clear D. The V and J ends lost 3 bases and 2 bases respectively, with 6 bases between them. CDR1 is MDHEN, CDR2 SYDVKM, per germline. This CDR3 comprises 13 residues. CDR3 sequence: CASSLQDTDTQYF. The CDR3 DNA reads TGTGCCAGCAGTTTGCAGGACACAGATACGCAGTATTTT. The full variable domain, rest sourced from reference TRBV28 and TRBJ2-3, is DVKVTQSSRYLVKRTGEKVFLECVQDMDHENMFWYRQDPGLGLRLIYFSYDVKMKEKGDIPEGYSVSREKKERFSLILESASTNQTSMYLCASSLQDTDTQYFGPGTRLTVL.

Points on this clone: Because the CDR3 is missing its conserved closing phenylalanine or tryptophan, this is likely a read error. The limits of the CDR3 on the DNA are not certain, so only TCRdb's listed CDR3 is given. The V gene is TRBV11-3, the J gene TRBJ1-2; no DNA check was done on the table's D call, TRBD1. From germline, CDR1 is SGHNT and CDR2 YENEEA. The CDR3 length equals 11 residues, ends included. Here the CDR3 reads CASSLGSRDTL.

The chain uses TRBV19 and TRBJ2-7, with 7 bases aligning to TRBD1. The ends lost 4 bases at V and 1 base at J; junction bases unmatched: 7. Germline V gene lookup returns CDR1 LNHDA and CDR2 SQIVND (reference sequence). This CDR3 region has 15 residues. The CDR3 spells CASSSNTGASYEQYF. In nucleotides, the CDR3 is TGTGCCAGTAGTAGCAATACAGGGGCTTCCTACGAGCAGTACTTC.

This sequence joins TRBV6-5 and TRBJ1-1, with D unclear. Per the germline V gene, CDR1 is MNHEY and CDR2 is SVGAGI. The CDR3 runs to 13 residues. Trimming left V 7 bases short and J 1 base short, with 10 bases between. The chain's CDR3 is CASNLPQNTEAFF. CDR3 bases: TGTGCCAGCAACTTACCTCAGAACACTGAAGCTTTCTTT.

The rearrangement uses TRBV30 and TRBJ1-1; D is unclear. Trimming shortened V by 5 bases and J by 0 bases, and 10 bases separated the two germline ends. The germline CDR1 and CDR2 sequences are GTSNPN and SVGIG (reference sequence). The CDR3 has 13 amino acids. The CDR3 reads CAWGPALNTEAFF. CDR3 DNA: TGTGCCTGGGGTCCCGCGTTGAACACTGAAGCTTTCTTT.

This chain uses TRBV29-1 with TRBJ1-2; D may be TRBD1 (5 bases). V gave up 6 bases and J gave up 4 bases, with 9 bases separating them. The CDR3 loop spans 11 amino acids. Germline V CDR1 and CDR2: SQVTM, ANQGSEA. The DNA for the CDR3 is TGCAGCGTCCAGGGTGTCTATGGCTACACCTTC. It specifies CSVQGVYGYTF.

This chain connects TRBV7-2 to TRBJ2-3; 15 bases align to TRBD2. V shed 5 bases and J 1 base; nucleotides not matched to a gene: 4. Germline CDR1 SGHTA, CDR2 FQGNSA. The CDR3 has 17 amino acids. The CDR3 sequence: CASSGLAGGRGTDTQYF. In DNA form, the CDR3 reads TGTGCCAGCAGCGGACTAGCGGGGGGGCGAGGCACAGATACGCAGTATTTT.

The V gene is TRBV18, the J gene TRBJ1-3, with D perhaps TRBD1 (5 bases). V lost 0 bases to trimming and J lost 4 bases, with 7 bases between them. This CDR3 contains 14 residues. Germline V gene data show CDR1 as KGHSH and CDR2 as LQKENI. This chain's CDR3 is CASSPPYRGNTIYF. The CDR3 DNA reads as TGTGCCAGCTCACCACCATACAGGGGAAACACCATATATTTT.

In this sample, this clone turned up once. The chain couples TRBV28 to TRBJ2-5; TRBD1 might be the D (5 bases). The CDR3 has 13 amino acids. The V end was cut by 10 bases, the J end by 0 bases, with 12 bases between. In germline, CDR1 is MDHEN, CDR2 SYDVKM. DNA of the CDR3: TGTGCCACCGGCAGGGCTTACCAAGAGACCCAGTACTTC. It encodes CATGRAYQETQYF.